The 18 T cell receptor beta chains presented below share a single source sample, sequenced in a study of T cell repertoires in cytomegalovirus infection. TCRdb redid the calling of the reads with MiXCR, one entry per CDR3 protein. The table includes roughly 45,000 distinct CDR3 sequences, roughly 20% detected once. For these TCRs, the target antigens are not known. Sequencing was carried out using PBMCs, sequenced either directly or after in vitro stimulation (not recorded which). The receptor source for this set is a human donor in good health (CMV status not recorded). Some clones in this sample may be carry-over from other donors' samples.

This chain links TRBV19 with TRBJ1-2; no firm D call. V dropped 3 bases and J dropped 8 bases, with 19 bases sitting between them. The CDR3 runs to 15 residues. CDR1 and CDR2 from the germline V gene are LNHDA and SQIVND (reference sequence). CDR3 amino acids: CASSMSAKRDWGYTF. The CDR3 nucleotides are TGTGCCAGTAGTATGTCGGCGAAACGGGATTGGGGCTACACCTTC.

At least ten counts were recorded for this clonotype. The J gene is TRBJ2-1, the V gene TRBV7-2; 14 bases map to TRBD2. The V gene's germline CDR1 is SGHTA and CDR2 FQGNSA. J gave up 14 bases and V 5 bases, and 14 bases lay outside the gene matches. This CDR3 comprises 16 residues. CDR3 sequence: CASSLSRLAGGPPEFF. In DNA, the CDR3 is TGTGCCAGCAGCCTATCCAGACTAGCGGGGGGGCCCCCCGAGTTCTTC.

This clonotype was observed many times. The chain uses TRBV11-2 and TRBJ2-5; 9 positions agree with TRBD2. Germline CDR1 SGHAT, CDR2 FQNNGV. CDR3 length: 16 residues. Trimming cost V 5 bases and J 2 bases; bases outside gene matches: 9. The CDR3 region is CASSLWRGGPQETQYF. In nucleotides, the CDR3 is TGTGCCAGCAGCCTCTGGCGGGGGGGCCCTCAAGAGACCCAGTACTTC.

The V gene is TRBV5-1, the J gene TRBJ2-5, with 8 bases that match TRBD1. V was clipped by 4 bases and J by 0 bases; unmatched bases: 5. This CDR3 region has 15 residues. In germline, CDR1 is SGHRS, CDR2 YFSETQ. CDR3 sequence: CASSAQGAYQETQYF. The CDR3 coding sequence is TGCGCCAGCAGCGCTCAGGGGGCTTACCAAGAGACCCAGTACTTC.

The CDR3 bases are TGTGCCAGCAGCGACCGATGGGGGTCTGGAAACACCATATATTTT. This gives the protein CASSDRWGSGNTIYF. V and J are TRBV7-6 and TRBJ1-3; the D gene is possibly TRBD1 (5 bases). The CDR3 spans 15 residues. V was clipped by 5 bases and J by 1 base, with 12 bases between them. The germline CDR1 and CDR2 sequences are SGHVS and FNYEAQ.

CDR3 DNA: TGTGCCAGCAGTTCCCGTACGAGGGCCCAAGAGACCCAGTACTTC. Residues: CASSSRTRAQETQYF. The rearrangement links TRBV12-3 or TRBV12-4 to TRBJ2-5; TRBD2 might be the D (5 bases). CDR3 length: 15 amino acids. V was cut by 4 bases and J by 1 base, with 13 bases left in between.

The chain couples TRBV5-6 to TRBJ2-1; the D gene could be TRBD1 or TRBD2 (6 bases each). CDR1 and CDR2 from the germline V gene are SGHDT and YYEEEE. This CDR3 is built from 16 residues. Trimming removed 3 bases at V and 0 bases at J, with 13 bases between. The CDR3 spells CASSWGADHSYNEQFF. Written as DNA, the CDR3 is TGTGCCAGCAGCTGGGGGGCAGACCACTCCTACAATGAGCAGTTCTTC.

A few counts support this clonotype. The chain employs TRBV2 and TRBJ2-1, with 11 bases aligning to TRBD2. CDR3 length: 13 amino acids. Germline V lookup: CDR1 SNHLY, CDR2 FYNNEI. Trimming cost V 6 bases and J 7 bases; bases outside gene matches: 2. The CDR3 nucleotides are TGTGCCAGCAGCTGGACTAGCGGGAATGAGCAGTTCTTC. Amino acid sequence: CASSWTSGNEQFF.

V gene TRBV7-9 combines with J gene TRBJ2-1, with 9 bases that match TRBD2. The CDR3 covers 16 residues. Germline CDR1 SEHNR, CDR2 FQNEAQ (reference sequence). The J segment lost 0 bases and the V segment lost 5 bases, leaving 5 bases of the junction unmatched. DNA for the CDR3: TGTGCCAGCAGCCCATTGACTAGCGGCTCCTACAATGAGCAGTTCTTC. Its protein product is CASSPLTSGSYNEQFF. Variable domain in full (rest from reference TRBV7-9 and TRBJ2-1): DTGVSQNPRHKITKRGQNVTFRCDPISEHNRLYWYRQTLGQGPEFLTYFQNEAQLEKSRLLSDRFSAERPKGSFSTLEIQRTEQGDSAMYLCASSPLTSGSYNEQFFGPGTRLTVL.

V usage is TRBV19 and J usage is TRBJ1-1, with D perhaps matching TRBD1 (6 bases). CDR1 is LNHDA and CDR2 is SQIVND in the germline V gene (reference sequence). There are 15 residues in the CDR3. Trimming stripped 5 bases from V and 5 bases from J, with 18 bases between. DNA of the CDR3: TGTGCCAGTAGTTCCTATTCAGGGGCCGTGACTGAAGCTTTCTTT. Encoded protein: CASSSYSGAVTEAFF.

This clonotype occurred a few times. The chain couples TRBV7-8 to TRBJ1-5; 8 bases line up with TRBD1. The CDR3 extends over 13 amino acids. CDR1 is SGHVS, CDR2 FQNEAQ, per germline. After removal of 4 bases from V and 7 bases from J, the junction contained 3 bases not matched to a gene. CDR3 nucleotide sequence: TGTGCCAGCAGCTCCGACAGGGGCCAGCCCCAGCATTTT. Encoded protein: CASSSDRGQPQHF.

In this sample, this clonotype turned up a few times. The V and J genes are TRBV15 and TRBJ2-3, with 9 bases lining up with TRBD2. The CDR3 runs to 18 residues. V dropped 3 bases and J dropped 3; count of bases not matched to a gene: 13. Germline V gives CDR1 LNHNV, CDR2 YYDKDF (reference sequence). The CDR3 bases are TGTGCCACCAGCAGGACGCGTGGCGGGGGGGCTTTTACAGATACGCAGTATTTT. It encodes CATSRTRGGGAFTDTQYF.

This chain links TRBV19 with TRBJ2-3, with a possible D match to TRBD1 (6 bases). Germline assignment: CDR1 LNHDA and CDR2 SQIVND (reference sequence). V was shortened by 5 bases and J by 5 bases, with 11 bases between the two germline ends. The CDR3 totals 13 residues. The CDR3 reads CASSEGVGDTQYF. Here the CDR3 DNA reads TGTGCCAGTAGTGAGGGGGTCGGAGATACGCAGTATTTT.

A few counts support this clonotype. The genes are TRBV12-3 or TRBV12-4 and TRBJ1-2; D possibly corresponds to TRBD1 (5 bases). Deletions cut 6 bases from V and 8 bases from J, with 13 bases between. This CDR3 comprises 12 residues. The CDR3 region has the DNA TGTGCCAGCAGCCCGGGGGGGGAAGGCTACACCTTC. This sequence encodes CASSPGGEGYTF.

In its sample, this clonotype was seen many times. This chain joins TRBV7-2 and TRBJ1-6; TRBD1 agrees at 9 bases. The CDR3 is 15 amino acids. V lost 5 bases and J lost 6; bases outside the gene matches: 5. The germline gives CDR1 SGHTA, CDR2 FQGNSA. Written as DNA, the CDR3 is TGTGCCAGCAGCCTCGGGACAGGGTTTAATTCACCCCTCCACTTT. Protein sequence: CASSLGTGFNSPLHF.

The chain carries TRBV29-1 and TRBJ2-5; 13 positions match TRBD2. The trim removed 8 bases at V and 5 bases at J, leaving 11 bases unmatched. The germline V gene encodes CDR1 SQVTM and CDR2 ANQGSEA. CDR3 length: 15 residues. The CDR3 region has the DNA TGCAGCAGTGGACTAGCGGGGGCCCCTTCCGAGACCCAGTACTTC. Protein product: CSSGLAGAPSETQYF.

CDR3 protein: CASSSNRVYEQYF. DNA for the CDR3: TGTGCCAGCAGCTCCAACAGGGTTTACGAGCAGTACTTC. The chain couples TRBV7-9 to TRBJ2-7, with a tentative D call TRBD1 (6 bases). V was shortened by 4 bases and J by 4 bases, with 11 bases between the two germline ends. The CDR3 sequence is 13 residues long. Germline CDR1 reads SEHNR; CDR2 reads FQNEAQ (reference sequence).

This chain uses TRBV5-1 with TRBJ2-5; D is undetermined. Trimming removed 3 bases from V and 1 base from J, with 10 bases in between. CDR3 length: 14 amino acids. From germline, CDR1 is SGHRS and CDR2 YFSETQ. The CDR3 DNA is TGCGCCAGCAGCTCTAGGCGGCTCCAAGAGACCCAGTACTTC. Protein sequence: CASSSRRLQETQYF. Together with reference TRBV5-1 and TRBJ2-5, the CDR3 gives the full variable domain: KAGVTQTPRYLIKTRGQQVTLSCSPISGHRSVSWYQQTPGQGLQFLFEYFSETQRNKGNFPGRFSGRQFSNSRSEMNVSTLELGDSALYLCASSSRRLQETQYFGPGTRLLVL.